These T cell receptor beta chains were read from a single sample in a study of cytotoxic CD8 clonotypes in ibrutinib-treated CLL. The data were produced by immunoSEQ multiplex PCR, yet TCRdb's version contains in-frame clones alone and is incomplete. The sample holds 300,000 to 400,000 clones, 60% to 80% seen once. The sample was PBMCs, taken after 36 months of ibrutinib treatment. These TCRs come from a human donor with chronic lymphocytic leukemia. The CDR3 runs from the conserved cysteine through the conserved F or W. D genes are given only for firm matches. Size tells how often a clone was seen (once, few, many) or the class of an expanded clone, and some rows leave it out.

clone_size,v_call,d_call,j_call,cdr3_nt,cdr3_aa
.,TRBV5-1,TRBD2,TRBJ2-2,TGCGCCAGCAGCTTGGTAGTACTAGCGGGATACACCGGGGAGCTGTTTTTT,CASSLVVLAGYTGELFF
once,TRBV5-1,.,TRBJ1-2,TGCGCCAGCAGCTTGATTGGTCGGGGGATGAGTGGCTACACCTTC,CASSLIGRGMSGYTF
.,TRBV11-3,.,TRBJ2-7,TGTGCCAGCAGCTTTCATGGGGGCAACGAGCAGTACTTC,CASSFHGGNEQYF
.,TRBV2,.,TRBJ2-1,TGTGCCAGCCCGACAGGAGCCGTGAATGAGCAGTTCTTC,CASPTGAVNEQFF
.,TRBV7-3,.,TRBJ1-2,TGTGCCAGCAGCTTACAGGGAGGGAGGGGCGGCTACACCTTC,CASSLQGGRGGYTF
.,TRBV18,.,TRBJ2-7,TGTGCCAGCTCACCCGACAGGTTGTACGAGCAGTACTTC,CASSPDRLYEQYF
.,TRBV11-3,TRBD1,TRBJ1-6,TGTGCCAGCAGCTTGGGACAGGGAGATTCACCCCTCCACTTT,CASSLGQGDSPLHF
.,TRBV6-5,.,TRBJ2-3,TGTGCCAGCAAACGTTCCGGGGGTACAGATACGCAGTATTTT,CASKRSGGTDTQYF
.,TRBV18,.,TRBJ1-5,TGTGCCAGCTCCCTAGTGACAGGAATCCAGCCCCAGCATTTT,CASSLVTGIQPQHF
few,TRBV18,.,TRBJ1-2,TGTGCCAGCTCACCAGGGTTTGCGATCAGCCGGAAAGATTATGGCTACACCTTC,CASSPGFAISRKDYGYTF
.,TRBV5-4,TRBD2,TRBJ2-1,TGTGCCAGCAGCTCCCCGGGACTAGGCTACAATGAGCAGTTCTTC,CASSSPGLGYNEQFF
.,TRBV6-1,.,TRBJ1-1,TGTGCCAGCAGTGAAAGTCTAGGAAACACTGAAGCTTTCTTT,CASSESLGNTEAFF
few,TRBV11-2,TRBD1,TRBJ2-7,TGTGCCAGCAGCAGATCGACAGGGCGCCTCGAGCAGTACTTC,CASSRSTGRLEQYF
.,TRBV7-2,TRBD1,TRBJ2-3,TGTGCCAGCAGCCGGGACAGCAGCACAGATACGCAGTATTTT,CASSRDSSTDTQYF
.,TRBV29-1,.,TRBJ2-3,TGCGGGGCACTCCAGACCACAGATACGCAGTATTTT,CGALQTTDTQYF
.,TRBV2,.,TRBJ1-1,TGTGCCAGCAGTCCCTTGGGTGGAAACACTGAAGCTTTCTTT,CASSPLGGNTEAFF
.,TRBV10-3,.,TRBJ1-3,TGTGCCATCAGCATCCTGCGGGGCTCTGGAAACACCATATATTTT,CAISILRGSGNTIYF
.,TRBV27,.,TRBJ2-3,TGTGCCAGCAGTTTGTTAGCGGGCACAGATACGCAGTATTTT,CASSLLAGTDTQYF
.,TRBV7-2,.,TRBJ2-2,TGTGCCAGCAGCGACCGACTAGATTCCGGACCCGGGGAGCTGTTTTTT,CASSDRLDSGPGELFF
few,TRBV6-1,.,TRBJ2-7,TGTGCCAGCAGTGAAGGTCAAGCCTACGAGCAGTACTTC,CASSEGQAYEQYF
.,TRBV4-3,TRBD2,TRBJ2-1,TGCGCCAGCAGCCAAGGAGGGACTAGCTACGTCGGTGAGCAGTTCTTC,CASSQGGTSYVGEQFF
.,TRBV6-6,.,TRBJ2-7,TGTGCCAGCAGTATATCTCAGGGTTTCCCCTACGAGCAGTACTTC,CASSISQGFPYEQYF
.,TRBV15,TRBD1,TRBJ1-3,TGTGCCACCAGCAGAAGACTTGGGACAGGGGCCTCTGGAAACACCATATATTTT,CATSRRLGTGASGNTIYF
few,TRBV10-3,.,TRBJ1-4,TGTGCCATCAGTGAGTCACAGGAGCCTGAAAAACTGTTTTTT,CAISESQEPEKLFF
.,TRBV29-1,TRBD1,TRBJ1-2,TGCAGCGTGACAGGGAACTATGGCTACACCTTC,CSVTGNYGYTF
.,TRBV28,.,TRBJ2-7,TGTGCCAGCAGTTTAGGATTGGAGCAGTACTTC,CASSLGLEQYF
.,TRBV6-5,TRBD2,TRBJ2-7,TGTGCCAGCAGCCCTCTAGCGGGCGCCTACGAGCAGTACTTC,CASSPLAGAYEQYF
.,TRBV5-1,.,TRBJ1-1,TGCGCCAGCAAGACAGCCATTCGGGGGCCCTTGAACACTGAAGCTTTCTTT,CASKTAIRGPLNTEAFF
.,TRBV4-1,.,TRBJ2-7,TGCGCCAGCAGCCAAGAAGGCTACGAGCAGTACTTC,CASSQEGYEQYF
.,TRBV5-1,.,TRBJ1-4,TGCGCCAGCAGCTTGGTGCCGGGGGCCGATGAAAAACTGTTTTTT,CASSLVPGADEKLFF
.,TRBV11-2,.,TRBJ2-2,TGTGCCAGCAGCCCACCGTTCACCGGGGAGCTGTTTTTT,CASSPPFTGELFF
once,TRBV28,TRBD1,TRBJ1-5,TGTGCCAGCAGGCTCAGGGGGCCGTGGGGCAATCAGCCCCAGCATTTT,CASRLRGPWGNQPQHF
once,TRBV6-6,TRBD1,TRBJ2-5,TGTGCCAGCAGTAAACACGGGACAGACCAAGAGACCCAGTACTTC,CASSKHGTDQETQYF
.,TRBV14,.,TRBJ2-7,TGTGCCAGCAGCCAAGATCTAGCACATTACGAGCAGTACTTC,CASSQDLAHYEQYF
.,TRBV4-3,.,TRBJ2-7,TGCGCCAGCAGCCAAGTACTAGTGAACTACGAGCAGTACTTC,CASSQVLVNYEQYF
.,TRBV19,.,TRBJ2-1,TGTGCCAGTAGTATAAGGCTAGACCGGGATGAGCAGTTCTTC,CASSIRLDRDEQFF
.,TRBV14,TRBD2,TRBJ2-7,TGTGCCAGCAGCCACCTAGCGGGAGCGAGGGAGCAGTACTTC,CASSHLAGAREQYF
.,TRBV9,TRBD2,TRBJ2-7,TGTGCCAGCAGCGTAAAAGCGGGAGTACCCGAGCAGTACTTC,CASSVKAGVPEQYF
few,TRBV7-9,.,TRBJ1-1,TGTGCCAGCAGCCTAGGGACGAGGACTGAAGCTTTCTTT,CASSLGTRTEAFF
.,TRBV10-3,TRBD1,TRBJ2-7,TGTGCCATCAGTGAGTCACCGGGACAGGGTCGCGAGCAGTACTTC,CAISESPGQGREQYF
.,TRBV28,.,TRBJ1-2,TGTGCCAGCTGCACCGACAGCCTCTACACCTTC,CASCTDSLYTF
.,TRBV4-2,TRBD2,TRBJ2-3,TGTGCCAGCAACAAAGAACCGGGACTAGCGGGGGCCAGCACAGATACGCAGTATTTT,CASNKEPGLAGASTDTQYF
.,TRBV7-8,.,TRBJ2-7,TGTGCCAGCAGCTATGACAGAGCCTACGAGCAGTACTTC,CASSYDRAYEQYF
.,TRBV27,.,TRBJ2-7,TGTGCCAGCAGTTTAGGTCCCGGCTGGCAATACGAGCAGTACTTC,CASSLGPGWQYEQYF
.,TRBV5-4,.,TRBJ2-2,TGTGCCAGCAGCTTGGACTTGCCCGGGGAGCTGTTTTTT,CASSLDLPGELFF
.,TRBV4-1,.,TRBJ1-5,TGCGCCAGCAGCCGGACCCTGGGGGGCAGGGAACGCAATCAGCCCCAGCATTTT,CASSRTLGGRERNQPQHF
.,TRBV9,.,TRBJ2-2,TGTGCCAGCACGAAAAACACCGGGGAGCTGTTTTTT,CASTKNTGELFF
few,TRBV5-6,TRBD1,TRBJ2-7,TGTGCCAGTCGACAAAGGGGACAGGGCCCTTACGAGCAGTACTTC,CASRQRGQGPYEQYF
.,TRBV5-1,.,TRBJ2-1,TGCGCCAGCAGTTACGCGGCGGGTGGGAATGAGCAGTTCTTC,CASSYAAGGNEQFF
.,TRBV7-9,TRBD1,TRBJ2-1,TGTGCCAGCAGCGATACCGGGACAGAGTACAATGAGCAGTTCTTC,CASSDTGTEYNEQFF
once,TRBV23-1,.,TRBJ2-1,TGCGCCCCTCTTCCTTATGGGGTTTACAATGAGCAGTTCTTC,CAPLPYGVYNEQFF